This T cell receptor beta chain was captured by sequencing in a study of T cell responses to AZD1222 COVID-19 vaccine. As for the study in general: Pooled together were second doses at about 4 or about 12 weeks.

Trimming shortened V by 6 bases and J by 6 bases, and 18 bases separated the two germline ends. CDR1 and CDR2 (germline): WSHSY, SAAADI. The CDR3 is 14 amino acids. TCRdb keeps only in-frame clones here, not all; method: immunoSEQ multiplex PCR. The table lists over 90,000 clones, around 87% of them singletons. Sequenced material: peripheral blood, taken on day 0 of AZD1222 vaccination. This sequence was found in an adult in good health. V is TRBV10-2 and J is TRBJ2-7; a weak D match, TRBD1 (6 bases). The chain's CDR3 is CASSQLGVGGEQYF. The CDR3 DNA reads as TGCGCCAGCAGCCAACTAGGAGTAGGGGGCGAGCAGTACTTC.